The clone carrying this TCR beta chain was observed many times. As yet, its antigen is unknown. The data derive from a study of T-cell reconstitution after alpha-beta-depleted transplantation in children. Findings and limits, study-wide: Newly produced T cells mostly provided counts and TCRbeta diversity after one year, as hyperexpanded clones declined. About two months after transplant, alpha-beta T cells reportedly came from several hundred expanded graft clones.

A TCRbeta library incorporating unique molecular identifiers was prepared. TCRdb itself ran the PCR reads through MiXCR, one entry per CDR3 protein. Of roughly 100,000 distinct CDR3 sequences listed, about 5.6% were seen once; the top ten hold around 5.6%. Sequencing was performed on PBMCs, mostly from graft donor cells, taken 60 days after TCRalphabeta/CD19-depleted stem cell transplant. The receptor was derived from a female patient aged 2-15 years who had a stem cell transplant for Fanconi anemia, so the T cells may come from the graft donor.

This chain's CDR3 is CASSPVAGVRYNEQFF. As DNA, the CDR3 is TGTGCCAGCAGCCCAGTAGCGGGAGTTAGATACAATGAGCAGTTCTTC. The J gene is TRBJ2-1, the V gene TRBV14; 9 bases are shared with TRBD2. Germline-derived CDR1 and CDR2 are SGHDN and FVKESK. Trimming took 4 bases from V and 4 from J; bases not matched to a gene: 8. The CDR3 is 16 amino acids.